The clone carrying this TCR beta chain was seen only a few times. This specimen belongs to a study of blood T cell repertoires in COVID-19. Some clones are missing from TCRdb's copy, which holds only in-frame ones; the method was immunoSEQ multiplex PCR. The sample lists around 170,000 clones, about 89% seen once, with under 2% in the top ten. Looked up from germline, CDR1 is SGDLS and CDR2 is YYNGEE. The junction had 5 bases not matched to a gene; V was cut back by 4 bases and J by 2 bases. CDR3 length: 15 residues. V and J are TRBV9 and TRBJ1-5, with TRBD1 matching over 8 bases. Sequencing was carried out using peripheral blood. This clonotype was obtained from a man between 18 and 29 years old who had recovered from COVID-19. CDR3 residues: CASSRTGIGNQPQHF. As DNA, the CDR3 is TGTGCCAGCAGCCGGACAGGGATAGGCAATCAGCCCCAGCATTTT.